These 28 T cell receptor beta chains originate from one sample sequenced in a study of T cells in Graves' hyperthyroidism and ophthalmopathy. Template material for amplifying TCR beta CDR3 regions consisted of RNA transcripts. The HTBI primer set served for first-round RT-PCR of the TCR CDR3. Via MiXCR, TCRdb re-called the multiplex PCR reads, giving one row per CDR3 protein. The table lists approximately 520,000 distinct CDR3 sequences, 24% of them singletons. Sequencing was done on a sample of blood. The origin of the receptors is a woman aged 25 to 39 with Graves' ophthalmopathy.

This clonotype occurred many times. V and J are TRBV19 and TRBJ1-2; D gene uncertain. The CDR3 consists of 16 residues. From germline, CDR1 is LNHDA and CDR2 SQIVND (reference sequence). The germline V and J ends were trimmed by 5 bases and 0 bases, with 16 bases remaining between them. This CDR3 is CASSPLMQRTNYGYTF. For the CDR3, the DNA is TGTGCCAGTAGTCCCCTTATGCAGCGAACTAACTATGGCTACACCTTC.

Ten or more counts support this clonotype. The V call is TRBV28, the J call TRBJ2-5, with 7 bases aligning to TRBD1. J lost 5 bases, V lost 1 base, and 7 bases had no gene match. The CDR3 consists of 15 residues. Germline-derived CDR1 and CDR2 are MDHEN and SYDVKM. CDR3 protein: CASSLSWTGAETQYF. CDR3 bases: TGTGCCAGCAGTTTATCCTGGACAGGAGCGGAGACCCAGTACTTC.

Ten or more counts support this clonotype. The chain is built from TRBV14 and TRBJ1-1; D is undetermined. CDR3 length equals 12 residues. V gave up 0 bases and J gave up 9 bases, with 8 bases separating them. The germline gives CDR1 SGHDN, CDR2 FVKESK. The CDR3 region has the DNA TGTGCCAGCAGCCAAGATGCGGGAAAAGCTTTCTTT. Translated: CASSQDAGKAFF.

In this sample, this clonotype turned up a few times. V and J are TRBV7-3 and TRBJ2-2, with 7 bases lining up with TRBD2. This CDR3 region has 14 residues. Trimming at V came to 3 bases and at J to 8 bases, leaving 6 bases not matched to a gene. CDR1 and CDR2 from the germline V gene are SGHTA and FQGTGA. CDR3 loop: CASSFGGGSGELFF. The CDR3 region has the DNA TGTGCCAGCAGCTTTGGGGGGGGATCTGGGGAGCTGTTTTTT.

The V gene is TRBV12-3 or TRBV12-4, the J gene TRBJ1-2; TRBD1 is a possible D gene (6 bases). This CDR3 comprises 14 residues. The V end lost 7 bases, the J end lost 5 bases, and 17 bases lay between the germline ends. CDR3 in amino acids: CASNRGGTQYGYTF. The DNA of the CDR3 is TGTGCCAGCAATAGAGGGGGGACGCAATATGGCTACACCTTC.

This clonotype was found many times. The V and J genes are TRBV20-1 and TRBJ2-5; 11 bases are a match to TRBD2. J was trimmed by 2 bases and V by 3 bases; bases with no gene match: 20. In germline, CDR1 is DFQATT, CDR2 SNEGSKA (reference sequence). The CDR3 is 20 amino acids. The CDR3 region is CSASGQIAGGPSVLQETQYF. The CDR3 nucleotides are TGCAGTGCTAGCGGGCAAATAGCGGGGGGGCCGTCAGTACTTCAAGAGACCCAGTACTTC.

This clonotype was seen only a few times. The J gene is TRBJ2-5, the V gene TRBV5-4; possible D gene TRBD2, 5 bases. CDR1 and CDR2 from the germline V gene are SGHNT and YYREEE (reference sequence). This CDR3 contains 13 residues. The ends were cut back, 2 bases at V and 3 bases at J, with 8 bases in the middle. The CDR3 reads CASSFKGEETQYF. As DNA, the CDR3 is TGTGCCAGCAGCTTCAAGGGAGAAGAGACCCAGTACTTC.

Many counts were recorded for this clonotype. The chain is built from TRBV20-1 and TRBJ1-1; TRBD1 matches 7 bases. This CDR3 spans 13 amino acids. V lost 5 bases, J lost 0 bases, and 3 bases stayed unmatched. The germline V gene encodes CDR1 DFQATT and CDR2 SNEGSKA (reference sequence). CDR3 in amino acids: CSALDRMNTEAFF. CDR3 sequence (DNA): TGCAGTGCTCTGGACAGGATGAACACTGAAGCTTTCTTT.

The rearrangement uses TRBV29-1 and TRBJ1-1; D unclear. CDR1 and CDR2 (germline): SQVTM, ANQGSEA. The V gene lost 3 bases and the J gene lost 3 bases, with 2 bases spanning the gap. The CDR3 totals 10 residues. The CDR3 DNA follows: TGCAGCGTTGAGGACACTGAAGCTTTCTTT. It encodes CSVEDTEAFF.

A few counts support this clonotype. The chain is built from TRBV11-2 and TRBJ2-5, with TRBD1 matching over 10 bases. V lost 1 base and J lost 5; bases outside the gene matches: 4. This CDR3 has 15 amino acids. Germline values: CDR1 SGHAT, CDR2 FQNNGV. The CDR3 spells CASSLASGQGETQYF. Here the CDR3 DNA reads TGTGCCAGCAGCTTAGCGTCGGGACAGGGGGAGACCCAGTACTTC.

Concerning this clonotype: A read error may explain this, as a much larger clone is one base away. The chain has TRBV7-3 and TRBJ2-5, with D perhaps being TRBD1 or TRBD2 (5 bases each). Per the germline V gene, CDR1 is SGHTA and CDR2 is FQGTGA. The CDR3 length is 15 residues. In DNA, the CDR3 is TGTGCCAGCAGCCGACAAGGGACCGTTCAAGAGACCAAGTACTTC. Its protein is CASSRQGTVQETKYF.

The rearrangement uses TRBV6-1 and TRBJ1-5; no definite D call. Trimming took off 2 bases at V and 1 base at J, with 6 bases between the two ends. Per the germline V gene, CDR1 is MNHNS and CDR2 is SASEGT. The CDR3 is 14 residues long. CDR3 nucleotide sequence: TGTGCCAGCAGTGAAACTGTGAGCAATCAGCCCCAGCATTTT. Protein: CASSETVSNQPQHF.

The table lists this clonotype with many counts. V is TRBV6-2 or TRBV6-3 and J is TRBJ2-5, with TRBD1 identical over 11 bases. V trimming: 6 bases; J trimming: 5 bases; junction bases outside the gene matches: 11. CDR3 length: 16 residues. The germline V gene encodes CDR1 MNHEY and CDR2 SVGEGT. CDR3 sequence: CASRFRGQGANETQYF. Written as DNA, the CDR3 is TGTGCCAGCAGATTCCGCGGACAGGGGGCTAATGAGACCCAGTACTTC.

V and J are TRBV12-3 or TRBV12-4 and TRBJ2-7; TRBD2 agrees at 13 bases. There are 14 residues in the CDR3. V was clipped by 5 bases and J by 5 bases; unmatched bases: 3. CDR3 residues: CASSRTSGGNEQYF. For the CDR3, the DNA is TGTGCCAGCAGTCGGACTAGCGGGGGCAACGAGCAGTACTTC.

This clonotype was counted at least ten times. The chain links TRBV12-3 or TRBV12-4 to TRBJ1-2; D may be TRBD1 (6 bases). The CDR3 covers 15 residues. V shed 4 bases and J shed 1 base, with 13 bases lying between them. The CDR3 DNA is TGTGCCAGCAGTTCTAGAGGGGGGAGTAACTATGGCTACACCTTC. It is translated as CASSSRGGSNYGYTF.

This chain links TRBV19 with TRBJ1-1; D remains unclear. The CDR3 spans 13 residues. V was cut by 8 bases and J by 3 bases, with 13 bases left in between. Per the germline V gene, CDR1 is LNHDA and CDR2 is SQIVND (reference sequence). The CDR3 loop is CASGELSDTEAFF. The CDR3 DNA sequence: TGTGCCAGTGGTGAGTTATCGGACACTGAAGCTTTCTTT.

This clonotype was seen many times. V usage is TRBV6-5 and J usage is TRBJ1-5; a possible D gene is TRBD1 (5 bases). The V gene's germline CDR1 is MNHEY and CDR2 SVGAGI. The CDR3 is made up of 13 amino acids. V lost 7 bases to trimming and J lost 4 bases, with 11 bases between them. DNA of the CDR3: TGTGCCAGCAAGGGGATTTCTAATCAGCCCCAGCATTTT. This translates into CASKGISNQPQHF.

This clonotype has a count of ten or more. V gene TRBV12-3 or TRBV12-4 combines with J gene TRBJ2-7; D remains unclear. The CDR3 length is 12 residues. Trimming cost V 5 bases and J 4 bases, with 9 bases left between them. CDR3 sequence: CASSRRAYEQYF. In nucleotides, the CDR3 is TGTGCCAGCAGTAGACGAGCTTACGAGCAGTACTTC.

This clonotype was seen repeatedly, ten times or more. The V and J genes are TRBV19 and TRBJ1-1, with D uncertain. Germline V lookup: CDR1 LNHDA, CDR2 SQIVND (reference sequence). The CDR3 covers 15 residues. Trimming pared 6 bases from V and 1 base from J, leaving 15 bases between. The CDR3 spells CASSTIKEGNTEAFF. DNA of the CDR3: TGTGCCAGTAGCACGATAAAGGAGGGGAACACTGAAGCTTTCTTT.

The rearrangement uses TRBV4-1 and TRBJ1-1; TRBD1 matches at 9 bases. Germline assignment: CDR1 MGHRA and CDR2 YSYEKL. J gave up 1 base and V 2 bases, and 8 bases lay outside the gene matches. The CDR3 sequence is 17 residues long. The CDR3 here is CASSQPRPGQGNTEAFF. In nucleotides, the CDR3 is TGCGCCAGCAGCCAACCCCGACCGGGACAGGGGAACACTGAAGCTTTCTTT.

The chain employs TRBV5-1 and TRBJ1-2; 7 bases match TRBD1. CDR1 and CDR2 from the germline V gene are SGHRS and YFSETQ. The CDR3 length is 14 residues. After removal of 0 bases from V and 2 bases from J, the junction contained 1 base not matched to a gene. CDR3 sequence reads: CASSLETGNYGYTF. CDR3 sequence (DNA): TGCGCCAGCAGCTTGGAGACAGGGAACTATGGCTACACCTTC.

This clonotype was picked up many times. The V gene is TRBV19, the J gene TRBJ1-2; D is uncertain. V was clipped by 8 bases and J by 8 bases, with 15 bases between them. The CDR3 is made up of 12 amino acids. Germline-derived CDR1 and CDR2 are LNHDA and SQIVND (reference sequence). The CDR3, as DNA: TGTGCCAGTCGATGGGTAGAAGGGGGCTACACCTTC. Protein: CASRWVEGGYTF.

This clonotype was counted many times. The V gene is TRBV6-5, the J gene TRBJ2-7; D ambiguous. This CDR3 is built from 14 residues. V was shortened by 2 bases and J by 4 bases, with 12 bases between the two germline ends. Looked up from germline, CDR1 is MNHEY and CDR2 is SVGAGI. CDR3 residues: CASSYGTVTYEQYF. DNA for the CDR3: TGTGCCAGCAGTTACGGTACAGTGACATACGAGCAGTACTTC.

This clonotype is labeled medium-sized. The chain has TRBV12-3 or TRBV12-4 and TRBJ1-1, with D uncertain. This CDR3 has 14 residues. V was pared by 6 bases and J by 4 bases, with 15 bases between. The CDR3 DNA reads as TGTGCCAGCAGACCGACTGGAGATGGCACTGAAGCTTTCTTT. It is translated as CASRPTGDGTEAFF.

The rearrangement joins TRBV19 to TRBJ1-5, with TRBD1 as a possible D gene (5 bases). This CDR3 is built from 12 residues. Germline CDR1 and CDR2: LNHDA and SQIVND (reference sequence). Trimming left V 10 bases short and J 5 bases short, with 12 bases between. CDR3: CATGDRDQPQHF. DNA for the CDR3: TGTGCCACCGGGGACCGGGATCAGCCCCAGCATTTT.

The chain has TRBV13 and TRBJ2-5, with TRBD1 as a possible D gene (6 bases). V lost 3 bases, J lost 0 bases, and 14 bases lay in between. The CDR3 runs to 16 residues. Looked up from germline, CDR1 is PRHDT and CDR2 is FYEKMQ (reference sequence). In nucleotides, the CDR3 is TGTGCCAGCAGCTTTTATTATGGGACAAACCAAGAGACCCAGTACTTC. Its protein product is CASSFYYGTNQETQYF. The whole variable domain, filled in from reference TRBV13 and TRBJ2-5, reads AAGVIQSPRHLIKEKRETATLKCYPIPRHDTVYWYQQGPGQDPQFLISFYEKMQSDKGSIPDRFSAQQFSDYHSELNMSSLELGDSALYFCASSFYYGTNQETQYFGPGTRLLVL.

This clonotype occurred a few times. The chain is built from TRBV10-3 and TRBJ1-2, with TRBD1 matching 7 bases. Germline assignment: CDR1 ENHRY and CDR2 SYGVKD. With 6 bases clipped from V and 3 bases from J, the junction kept 1 base outside the gene matches. CDR3 size: 12 residues. CDR3 DNA: TGTGCCATCAGCGGACAGGACTATGGCTACACCTTC. Translating gives CAISGQDYGYTF.

This clonotype was seen only a few times. The V call is TRBV6-5, the J call TRBJ2-7; TRBD2 agrees at 7 bases. The CDR3 length is 15 residues. Germline V lookup: CDR1 MNHEY, CDR2 SVGAGI. Losses at the gene ends were 2 bases for V and 0 bases for J; bases not matched to a gene: 4. The CDR3 region has the DNA TGTGCCAGCAGTTACAGGGGCGGGGGCTCCTACGAGCAGTACTTC. It translates to CASSYRGGGSYEQYF.